This T cell receptor beta chain was recovered during a study of CD8 T cells in Susac syndrome. This CDR3 is built from 14 residues. Trimming stripped 6 bases from V and 5 bases from J, with 15 bases between. Germline-derived CDR1 and CDR2 are SNHLY and FYNNEI. Whole-study results and caveats: TCR sequencing and HLA analysis covered a relatively small number of individuals.

Note on this clonotype: Its antigen remains unidentified.

Sequencing of TCR beta was carried out in blood CD8+ and CD4+ T cells. TEMRA cells were FACS-enriched, and CD8+ and CD4+ T cells were isolated negatively. A quantity of roughly 0.5 to 1 ug RNA underwent reverse transcription using random hexamers. An immunoSEQ multiplex PCR amplified TCR beta CDR3 over 54 Vbeta and 13 Jbeta. In TCRdb, the immunoSEQ multiplex PCR reads were re-called with MiXCR into one record per CDR3 protein. The sample carries approximately 160,000 distinct CDR3 sequences, less than 95% recorded once. Material: CD4+ T cells from PBMCs. The sequence came from a human donor with multiple sclerosis. This chain uses TRBV2 with TRBJ2-3; a possible D gene is TRBD2 (5 bases). CDR3 in DNA: TGTGCCAGCAGGGAAAGAAGGACTCTAGATACGCAGTATTTT. Translated, it gives CASRERRTLDTQYF.